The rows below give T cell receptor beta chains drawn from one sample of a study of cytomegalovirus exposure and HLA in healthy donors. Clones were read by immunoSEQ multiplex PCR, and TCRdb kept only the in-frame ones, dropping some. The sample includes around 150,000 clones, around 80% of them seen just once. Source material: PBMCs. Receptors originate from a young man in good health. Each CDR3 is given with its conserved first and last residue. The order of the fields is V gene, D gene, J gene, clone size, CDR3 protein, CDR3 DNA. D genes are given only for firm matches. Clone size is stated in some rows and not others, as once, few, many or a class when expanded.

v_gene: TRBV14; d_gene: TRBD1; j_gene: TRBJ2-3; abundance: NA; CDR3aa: CASSQFLGQGASTDTQYF; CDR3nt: TGTGCCAGCAGCCAGTTTTTAGGACAGGGGGCTAGCACAGATACGCAGTATTTT
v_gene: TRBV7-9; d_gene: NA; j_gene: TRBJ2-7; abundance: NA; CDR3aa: CASRLRDNEQYF; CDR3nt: TGTGCCAGCAGACTCCGGGACAACGAGCAGTACTTC
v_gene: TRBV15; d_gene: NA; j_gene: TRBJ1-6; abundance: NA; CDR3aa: CATSRESAGVSNSPLHF; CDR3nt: TGTGCCACCAGCAGAGAATCGGCAGGGGTTTCTAACTCCCCCCTCCACTTT
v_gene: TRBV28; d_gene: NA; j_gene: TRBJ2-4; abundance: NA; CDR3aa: CASRELAKNIQYF; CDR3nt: TGTGCCAGCAGAGAGTTAGCCAAAAACATTCAGTACTTC
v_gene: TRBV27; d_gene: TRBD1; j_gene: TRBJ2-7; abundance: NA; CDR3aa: CASSPGQGAGSEQYF; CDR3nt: TGTGCCAGCAGTCCCGGACAGGGGGCTGGGTCCGAGCAGTACTTC
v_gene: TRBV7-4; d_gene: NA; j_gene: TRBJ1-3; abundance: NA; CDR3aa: CASSPPPNNSGNTIYF; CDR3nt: TGTGCCAGCAGCCCCCCCCCTAATAACTCTGGAAACACCATATATTTT
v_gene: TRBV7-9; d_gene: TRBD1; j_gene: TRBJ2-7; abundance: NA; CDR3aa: CASSNRPGQGPHEQYF; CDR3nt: TGTGCCAGCAGCAACCGGCCGGGACAGGGTCCCCACGAGCAGTACTTC
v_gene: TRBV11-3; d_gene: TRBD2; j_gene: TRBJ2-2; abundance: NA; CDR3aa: CASSPGLADGELFF; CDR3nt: TGTGCCAGCAGCCCGGGACTAGCGGACGGGGAGCTGTTTTTT
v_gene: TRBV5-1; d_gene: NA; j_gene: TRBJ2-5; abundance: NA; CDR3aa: CASSVGGGETQYF; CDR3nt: TGCGCCAGCAGCGTGGGAGGCGGCGAGACCCAGTACTTC
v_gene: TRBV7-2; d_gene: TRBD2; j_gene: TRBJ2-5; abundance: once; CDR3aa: CASSLENGRWETQYF; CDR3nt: TGTGCCAGCAGCTTGGAGAACGGGAGGTGGGAGACCCAGTACTTC
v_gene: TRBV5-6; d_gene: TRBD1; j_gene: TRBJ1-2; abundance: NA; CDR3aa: CASSLDGQGFIYGYTF; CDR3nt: TGTGCCAGCAGCTTGGACGGACAGGGATTTATCTATGGCTACACCTTC
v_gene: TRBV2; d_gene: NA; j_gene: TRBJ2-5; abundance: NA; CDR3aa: CASSVRGSEETQYF; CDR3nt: TGTGCCAGCAGTGTTCGAGGTTCGGAAGAGACCCAGTACTTC
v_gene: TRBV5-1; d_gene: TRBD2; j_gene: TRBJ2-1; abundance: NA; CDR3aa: CASSLGTSGVNEQFF; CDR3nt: TGCGCCAGCAGCTTAGGCACTAGCGGGGTCAATGAGCAGTTCTTC
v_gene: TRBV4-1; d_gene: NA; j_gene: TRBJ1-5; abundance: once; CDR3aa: CASSLKQGVDQPQHF; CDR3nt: TGCGCCAGCAGCCTTAAACAAGGGGTTGATCAGCCCCAGCATTTT
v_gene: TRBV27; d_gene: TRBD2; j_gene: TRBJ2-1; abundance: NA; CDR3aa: CASSFATSGRGEQFF; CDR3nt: TGTGCCAGCAGTTTCGCGACTAGCGGGAGGGGTGAGCAGTTCTTC
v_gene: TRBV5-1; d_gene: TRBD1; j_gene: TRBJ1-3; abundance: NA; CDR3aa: CASSYRQGTSGNTIYF; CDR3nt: TGCGCCAGCAGCTACAGACAGGGAACCTCTGGAAACACCATATATTTT
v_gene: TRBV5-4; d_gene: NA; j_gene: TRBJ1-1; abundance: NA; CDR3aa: CASSLYTSRGAFF; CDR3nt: TGTGCCAGCAGCTTGTATACCTCCAGGGGAGCTTTCTTT
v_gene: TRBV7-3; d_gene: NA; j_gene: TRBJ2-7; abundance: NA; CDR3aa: CASSLTDGVREQYF; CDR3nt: TGTGCCAGCAGCTTAACAGATGGTGTCCGGGAGCAGTACTTC